This T cell receptor beta chain originates from a study of graft-versus-host responses after intestinal transplantation (TCRdb year 2021). For context, the study as a whole: The transplants that recipients got were multivisceral, liver-intestinal, or isolated intestinal. Every recipient was given anti-thymocyte globulin induction, then maintenance tacrolimus and steroids for 2 to 4 years. After intestinal transplantation, graft-versus-host and host-versus-graft alloreactive T cell clones in the graft, circulation and bone marrow were tracked using bulk TCR-beta CDR3 sequencing. Instead of going to the commercial service, samples from a few later patients were sequenced in-house on an Illumina MiSeq and processed with MiXCR. Of the 20 to 25 intestinal transplant recipients enrolled in the cohort, one of whom was a retransplant, a few patients without pretransplant specimens were excluded. Donor T cell macrochimerism was defined as a peak of at least 4% donor T cells among recipient peripheral blood mononuclear cells. To identify alloreactive clones, pre-transplant mixed lymphocyte reaction products were sequenced and compared with unstimulated pre-transplant donor and recipient T cells. Findings and caveats that apply to the study as a whole: GvH clones were found in recipient bone marrow, and some of the GvH clones appeared earlier in ileal mucosa or blood, which is consistent with an intestinal mucosal origin. Peak levels of circulating GvH clones were associated with declines in HvG clones early after transplant. In the allografts of patients with donor T cell macrochimerism, GvH to HvG T cell clonal ratios were high. The conclusions were limited by the relatively low number and heterogeneity of the intestinal transplant patients.

This clone was observed a single time. Its antigen has not been determined. Per-base quality was not reported, and no clone a single base away is much larger than it. Library creation used the immunoSEQ multiplex PCR assay. For most patients, genomic DNA was isolated with the Qiagen DNeasy Blood and Tissue Kit and sent frozen to Adaptive Biotechnologies for TCR sequencing. High-throughput TCR-beta CDR3 sequencing of genomic DNA from most patients was performed by Adaptive Biotechnologies. The original pipeline was this. TCR sequencing data were retrieved from Adaptive's ImmunoSEQ software for 15 to 20 patients, whereas three other patients were processed with MiXCR and VDJtools. To correct CD4 versus CD8 sorting errors, sequences present in both subsets at a frequency ratio below 5:1 were removed. CDR3 nucleotide sequences shared between donor and recipient were removed because their origin could not be assigned. To count as alloreactive, a clone needed at least 2-fold expansion over unstimulated cells and a minimum CFSE-low frequency of 0.002% (template counts) or 0.001% (read counts). A clone was considered mappable if detected in the sequenced pre-transplant spleen, lymph node, or MLR CFSE-low populations of the donor or recipient. The cumulative frequency of alloreactive clones was calculated as a percentage of all sequences, weighted by copy number. TCRdb carries this immuneACCESS record with in-frame sequences only. Its versions omit some clonotypes, under half of them owing to an unresolved V gene in the studies checked, with the rest unexplained. V and J calls and clone size are as listed in that table; D and trimming were resolved from the DNA. The sample table shows roughly 98,000 clones, and around 93% are seen once. Together, the top ten hold approximately 1.1% of the sample.

The V and J ends are trimmed by 0 bases and 7 bases, leaving 12 bases between them. CDR1 and CDR2, looked up from the germline V gene (reference sequence), are MNHNY and SVGAGI. Inclusive of the bounding cysteine and phenylalanine, the CDR3 is 14 residues long. The read is trimmed to its CDR3 DNA, 42 bases read in frame from base 1. The sample's time point label, decoded: cells obtained before transplantation from donor or recipient. CD3+CD4+ and CD3+CD8+ populations were FACS-sorted from unstimulated pre-transplant donor and recipient cells taken from spleen or lymph nodes. The rearranged segments are TRBV6-6 and TRBJ2-5, with the D gene uncertain. The sample here was unstimulated CD8+ T cells sorted from spleen or lymph node cells, taken before transplant. The sequence came from a human donor who was the organ donor for an intestinal transplant. The DNA is as follows: TGTGCCAGCAGTTACTCGACTGGCCCTGGGACCCAGTACTTC. Its translation is CASSYSTGPGTQYF.